Following are 19 T cell receptor beta chains from one sample sequenced in a study of vaccination and CD4 T cells after COVID-19. Their antigen targets remain unknown. Treatment reported: approximately 9-day PBMC culture with coronavirus spike peptide pools or control peptides (ViraFEST assay). Cultured CD4+ T cell DNA underwent sequencing with the Oncomine TCR Beta short-read assay. TCRdb re-called the PCR reads through MiXCR, storing one row per CDR3 protein. This table holds 9,500 to 14,000 distinct CDR3 sequences, approximately 53% found once. Sequenced: CD4+ T cells from blood, cultured in vitro. These TCRs come from a human donor who had recovered from COVID-19.

The gene calls are TRBV5-1 and TRBJ2-7, with D perhaps matching TRBD1 or TRBD2 (5 bases each). The length of the CDR3 is 13 residues. V lost 0 bases and J lost 9, with 13 bases in between. CDR1 and CDR2 (germline): SGHRS, YFSETQ. The CDR3, as DNA: TGCGCCAGCAGCTTGGCCGGGGCGTCTCGGCAGTACTTC. Amino acids: CASSLAGASRQYF. The full variable domain, its missing parts supplied by reference TRBV5-1 and TRBJ2-7, is KAGVTQTPRYLIKTRGQQVTLSCSPISGHRSVSWYQQTPGQGLQFLFEYFSETQRNKGNFPGRFSGRQFSNSRSEMNVSTLELGDSALYLCASSLAGASRQYFGPGTRLTVT.

The chain is built from TRBV7-9 and TRBJ2-7, with D perhaps matching TRBD1 (7 bases). Germline-derived CDR1 and CDR2 are SEHNR and FQNEAQ (reference sequence). This CDR3 contains 15 residues. Trimming shortened V by 5 bases and J by 2 bases, and 16 bases separated the two germline ends. This CDR3 reads CASSKEGTVAYEQYF. DNA for the CDR3: TGTGCCAGCAGCAAGGAGGGGACAGTTGCCTACGAGCAGTACTTC.

This chain joins TRBV5-1 and TRBJ1-2; D is undetermined. V lost 0 bases and J lost 2, with 5 bases in between. This CDR3 comprises 13 residues. The germline V gene has CDR1 SGHRS and CDR2 YFSETQ. CDR3 DNA sequence: TGCGCCAGCAGCTTGGACAGAAACTATGGCTACACCTTC. It encodes CASSLDRNYGYTF.

In this sample, this clonotype turned up once. The rearrangement uses TRBV6-5 and TRBJ1-5; TRBD1 matches 7 bases. CDR3 length: 15 amino acids. Germline V gives CDR1 MNHEY, CDR2 SVGAGI. Trimming removed 4 bases from V and 7 bases from J; junction bases left unmatched: 10. The DNA of the CDR3 is TGTGCCAGCAGTTCCTCAACAGGGGACCGGCAGCCCCAGCATTTT. It encodes CASSSSTGDRQPQHF.

The rearrangement joins TRBV23-1 to TRBJ2-7, with D perhaps given as TRBD1 or TRBD2 (5 bases each). TRBV23-1 is classed as an ORF, of uncertain function. The CDR3 is made up of 11 amino acids. Trimming took 2 bases from V and 6 from J, leaving 5 bases between them. The CDR3, as DNA: TGCGCCAGCAGTCAAGGGGGCGAGCAGTACTTC. It translates to CASSQGGEQYF.

The chain employs TRBV19 and TRBJ1-2, with D possibly being TRBD1 (5 bases). The V end lost 1 base, the J end lost 4 bases, and 16 bases lay between the germline ends. This CDR3 is built from 16 residues. Germline assignment: CDR1 LNHDA and CDR2 SQIVND (reference sequence). The CDR3 protein is CASSIGARQSTYGYTF. CDR3 DNA: TGTGCCAGTAGTATAGGTGCCCGACAGAGCACCTATGGCTACACCTTC.

The gene calls are TRBV19 and TRBJ2-7; D might be TRBD1 (5 bases). The CDR3 is 14 residues long. Trimming removed 0 bases from V and 7 bases from J, with 13 bases in between. Germline CDR1 reads LNHDA; CDR2 reads SQIVND (reference sequence). Written as DNA, the CDR3 is TGTGCCAGTAGTATAGATCGGACCAGGGCAGAGCAGTACTTC. As protein: CASSIDRTRAEQYF.

This clonotype turned up a few times. V usage is TRBV12-3 or TRBV12-4 and J usage is TRBJ2-2, with 7 bases that match TRBD2. This CDR3 has 13 residues. V lost 8 bases, J lost 4 bases, and 4 bases stayed unmatched. The CDR3, as DNA: TGTGCCAGCTTTCCGGGAGGCACCGGGGAGCTGTTTTTT. Translated: CASFPGGTGELFF.

The J gene is TRBJ2-1, the V gene TRBV6-1; 7 positions agree with TRBD2. The trim removed 7 bases at V and 2 bases at J, leaving 5 bases unmatched. The CDR3 covers 14 residues. Germline V gives CDR1 MNHNS, CDR2 SASEGT. CDR3: CASTRAGPYNEQFF. The DNA for the CDR3 is TGTGCCAGCACCAGAGCGGGGCCCTACAATGAGCAGTTCTTC.

The CDR3 DNA is TGCAGTGCTAGAAAGGCTCGGAGCACCGGGGAGCTGTTTTTT. It specifies CSARKARSTGELFF. V usage is TRBV20-1 and J usage is TRBJ2-2, with D hard to call. From germline, CDR1 is DFQATT and CDR2 SNEGSKA (reference sequence). The V end was cut by 2 bases, the J end by 4 bases, with 11 bases between. The length of the CDR3 is 14 residues.

This clonotype came up once. The chain joins TRBV7-7 to TRBJ2-3; D unresolved. The CDR3 extends over 15 amino acids. Between the trimmed V and J ends, which lost 3 bases and 1 base, there was a span of 11 bases. From germline, CDR1 is SSHAT and CDR2 FNYEAQ (reference sequence). The CDR3 spells CASSLGGRGTDTQYF. The CDR3 DNA sequence: TGTGCCAGCAGCTTGGGCGGTAGGGGCACAGATACGCAGTATTTT.

A few counts support this clonotype. The chain employs TRBV2 and TRBJ2-7, with a tentative D call TRBD1 (5 bases). Trimming cost V 7 bases and J 5 bases, with 15 bases left between them. Per germline, CDR1 SNHLY and CDR2 FYNNEI. The CDR3 runs to 13 residues. CDR3 sequence (DNA): TGTGCCAGCACTTTCAGGGCTGTAAACGAGCAGTACTTC. Translated, it gives CASTFRAVNEQYF.

J is TRBJ1-5 and V is TRBV4-1; D uncertain. Germline CDR1 MGHRA, CDR2 YSYEKL. This CDR3 has 14 residues. Trimming removed 3 bases from V and 3 bases from J, with 9 bases in between. The CDR3 sequence is CASSHGVINQPQHF. DNA for the CDR3: TGCGCCAGCAGCCATGGAGTCATCAATCAGCCCCAGCATTTT.

This clonotype appeared once. This chain uses TRBV20-1 with TRBJ2-7; tentatively, D is TRBD2 (6 bases). The CDR3 length is 13 residues. The germline V and J ends were trimmed by 5 bases and 2 bases, with 13 bases remaining between them. Germline V gene lookup returns CDR1 DFQATT and CDR2 SNEGSKA (reference sequence). The CDR3 loop is CSAFLGGTYEQYF. The DNA of the CDR3 is TGCAGTGCTTTTCTCGGGGGAACCTACGAGCAGTACTTC.

This clonotype was detected only once. Here the CDR3 DNA reads TGTGCCAGCAGCTCACCCGGCAGAGATAATGAGCAGTTCTTC. Protein sequence: CASSSPGRDNEQFF. This chain joins TRBV7-3 and TRBJ2-1, with D uncertain. The CDR3 is made up of 14 amino acids. Germline CDR1 SGHTA, CDR2 FQGTGA. The V and J ends lost 4 bases and 7 bases respectively, with 14 bases between them.

The chain links TRBV12-3 or TRBV12-4 to TRBJ1-4; a weak D match, TRBD1 (5 bases). The germline V and J ends were trimmed by 6 bases and 7 bases, with 18 bases remaining between them. This CDR3 is built from 15 residues. In nucleotides, the CDR3 is TGTGCCAGCAGAACAGGCGGGGGAGTGGGTGAAAAACTGTTTTTT. Translating it yields CASRTGGGVGEKLFF.

This clonotype was observed a few times. This chain joins TRBV23-1 and TRBJ1-6; D might be TRBD1 (5 bases). TRBV23-1 falls under the ORF class, with uncertain function. V was clipped by 7 bases and J by 0 bases, with 16 bases between them. The CDR3 contains 17 residues. Here the CDR3 reads CASIGRQSNSYNSPLHF. CDR3 DNA sequence: TGCGCCAGCATTGGGAGACAGAGTAACTCCTATAATTCACCCCTCCACTTT.

This clonotype has a handful of counts. One junction end disagrees with the germline gene, perhaps due to a read error. The chain combines TRBV6-5 with TRBJ2-7; the D gene is possibly TRBD1 (6 bases). This CDR3 comprises 13 residues. From germline, CDR1 is MNHEY and CDR2 SVGAGI. As DNA, the CDR3 is TGTGCCAGCAGTTACCCGAGACAGGCCATTCTCCTCTTC. Encoded protein: CASSYPRQAILLF.

V usage is TRBV7-8 and J usage is TRBJ1-6; TRBD1 matches at 7 bases. This CDR3 region has 14 residues. In germline, CDR1 is SGHVS, CDR2 FQNEAQ. V shed 5 bases and J 7 bases; nucleotides not matched to a gene: 5. Here the CDR3 reads CASSGGGGNSPLHF. The DNA of the CDR3 is TGTGCCAGCAGCGGGGGAGGGGGCAATTCACCCCTCCACTTT.